Following are 18 T cell receptor beta chains from one sample sequenced in a study of blood T cell repertoires in COVID-19. Libraries were prepared by immunoSEQ multiplex PCR; TCRdb keeps only in-frame clonotypes and omits some of them. The data show over 110,000 clones, 79% seen once. Specimen: peripheral blood. The receptors shown here come from a man aged 55-75 years with acute or convalescent COVID-19.

The genes are TRBV19 and TRBJ1-1, with unresolved D. V was shortened by 4 bases and J by 1 base, with 10 bases between the two germline ends. The CDR3 consists of 14 residues. The germline V gene encodes CDR1 LNHDA and CDR2 SQIVND (reference sequence). The CDR3 protein is CASSNIDANTEAFF. In DNA form, the CDR3 reads TGTGCCAGTAGTAATATAGATGCGAACACTGAAGCTTTCTTT.

The CDR3 spells CASRFREGGYTF. For the CDR3, the DNA is TGTGCCAGCAGATTCCGAGAGGGTGGCTACACCTTC. The chain combines TRBV25-1 with TRBJ1-2; no reliable D call. Deletions cut 6 bases from V and 7 bases from J, with 12 bases between. Germline V gene data show CDR1 as MGHDK and CDR2 as SYGVNS. This CDR3 has 12 residues.

The CDR3 DNA sequence: TGCAGCGTTGAGAAGGGGGCCGGTGGCTACACCTTC. Translating gives CSVEKGAGGYTF. The chain uses TRBV29-1 and TRBJ1-2; 7 nucleotides agree with TRBD1. The CDR3 has 12 amino acids. In germline, CDR1 is SQVTM, CDR2 ANQGSEA. J was trimmed by 7 bases and V by 3 bases; bases with no gene match: 5. Full variable domain (missing parts from reference TRBV29-1 and TRBJ1-2): SAVISQKPSRDICQRGTSLTIQCQVDSQVTMMFWYRQQPGQSLTLIATANQGSEATYESGFVIDKFPISRPNLTFSTLTVSNMSPEDSSIYLCSVEKGAGGYTFGSGTRLTVV.

The rearrangement links TRBV6-1 to TRBJ1-2, with no clear D. Germline values: CDR1 MNHNS, CDR2 SASEGT. This CDR3 contains 12 residues. Trimming pared 5 bases from V and 2 bases from J, leaving 6 bases between. The CDR3 here is CASSTLNYGYTF. The CDR3, as DNA: TGTGCCAGCAGTACACTAAACTATGGCTACACCTTC.

The chain joins TRBV20-1 to TRBJ2-7; 8 bases are a match to TRBD1. CDR1 is DFQATT, CDR2 SNEGSKA, per germline (reference sequence). The CDR3 totals 11 residues. V was clipped by 5 bases and J by 3 bases; unmatched bases: 0. The CDR3 DNA sequence: TGCAGTGCTGGACAGGGCTACGAGCAGTACTTC. Protein product: CSAGQGYEQYF.

This chain uses TRBV19 with TRBJ2-3, with 12 bases identical to TRBD2. The CDR3 runs to 19 residues. V was clipped by 1 base and J by 4 bases; unmatched bases: 12. Germline-derived CDR1 and CDR2 are LNHDA and SQIVND (reference sequence). In nucleotides, the CDR3 is TGTGCCAGTAGTATAGTGATGCCTAGCGGGAGGGGCTTGGCAGATACGCAGTATTTT. Amino acid sequence: CASSIVMPSGRGLADTQYF.

The chain uses TRBV7-9 and TRBJ1-1; 8 bases agree with TRBD1. CDR1 and CDR2 from the germline V gene are SEHNR and FQNEAQ (reference sequence). V dropped 5 bases and J dropped 0; count of bases not matched to a gene: 14. This CDR3 contains 18 residues. CDR3 loop: CASSPGQGILTMNTEAFF. As DNA, the CDR3 is TGTGCCAGCAGCCCCGGACAGGGAATATTAACGATGAACACTGAAGCTTTCTTT. Full variable domain (rest looked up from reference TRBV7-9 and TRBJ1-1): DTGVSQNPRHKITKRGQNVTFRCDPISEHNRLYWYRQTLGQGPEFLTYFQNEAQLEKSRLLSDRFSAERPKGSFSTLEIQRTEQGDSAMYLCASSPGQGILTMNTEAFFGQGTRLTVV.

The chain carries TRBV6-5 and TRBJ1-5; D is undetermined. Germline lookup yields CDR1 MNHEY and CDR2 SVGAGI. The V gene lost 5 bases and the J gene lost 3 bases, with 8 bases spanning the gap. The CDR3 loop spans 13 amino acids. The CDR3 sequence: CASSRGINQPQHF. DNA of the CDR3: TGTGCCAGCAGTCGAGGGATCAATCAGCCCCAGCATTTT.

The chain employs TRBV10-3 and TRBJ1-5, with D unclear. Germline CDR1 reads ENHRY; CDR2 reads SYGVKD. V gave up 4 bases and J gave up 6 bases, with 13 bases separating them. The CDR3 contains 14 residues. CDR3 loop: CAISVGREGQPQHF. In DNA form, the CDR3 reads TGTGCCATCAGTGTCGGAAGGGAGGGTCAGCCCCAGCATTTT.

V and J are TRBV19 and TRBJ1-3; no reliable D call. The CDR3 loop spans 11 amino acids. The germline V gene has CDR1 LNHDA and CDR2 SQIVND (reference sequence). Trimming left V 11 bases short and J 3 bases short, with 8 bases between. The DNA for the CDR3 is TGTGCCTCAGCGCTTGGAAACACCATATATTTT. Its protein product is CASALGNTIYF.

The chain combines TRBV7-2 with TRBJ1-2; D perhaps matches TRBD1 (5 bases). V was trimmed by 5 bases and J by 0 bases, leaving 16 bases between them. The germline CDR1 and CDR2 sequences are SGHTA and FQGNSA. This CDR3 is 16 amino acids long. The CDR3 DNA sequence: TGTGCCAGCAGCCCCCGTGGGGGGAGCCCTAACTATGGCTACACCTTC. Translating it yields CASSPRGGSPNYGYTF.

The CDR3: CASRRGSYNEQFF. DNA for the CDR3: TGTGCCAGTAGGAGGGGCTCCTACAATGAGCAGTTCTTC. The gene calls are TRBV12-3 or TRBV12-4 and TRBJ2-1; possible D gene TRBD2, 6 bases. This CDR3 contains 13 residues. V dropped 9 bases and J dropped 0 bases, with 9 bases sitting between them.

This clone is a singleton in its sample. The chain recombines TRBV27 with TRBJ2-1, with TRBD2 as a possible D gene (6 bases). Germline loops: CDR1 MNHEY, CDR2 SMNVEV (reference sequence). The CDR3 is 16 amino acids. Trimming shortened V by 6 bases and J by 4 bases, and 19 bases separated the two germline ends. This CDR3 is CASRFWRESRYNEQFF. DNA for the CDR3: TGTGCCAGCAGATTCTGGCGGGAATCGCGATACAATGAGCAGTTCTTC.

V usage is TRBV30 and J usage is TRBJ1-5, with 7 bases matching TRBD1. Per germline, CDR1 GTSNPN and CDR2 SVGIG (reference sequence). The CDR3 sequence is 13 residues long. V trimming: 0 bases; J trimming: 4 bases; junction bases outside the gene matches: 0. The CDR3 nucleotides are TGTGCCTGGAGTGTACAGGGGAATCAGCCCCAGCATTTT. Translating gives CAWSVQGNQPQHF.

This chain joins TRBV5-4 and TRBJ2-7; 10 bases map to TRBD2. The CDR3 consists of 15 residues. Losses at the gene ends were 0 bases for V and 6 bases for J; bases not matched to a gene: 6. Germline CDR1 reads SGHNT; CDR2 reads YYREEE (reference sequence). CDR3 residues: CASSLGAGGPVEQYF. For the CDR3, the DNA is TGTGCCAGCAGCTTGGGAGCGGGAGGGCCGGTCGAGCAGTACTTC.

J is TRBJ2-7 and V is TRBV11-2, with 11 bases identical to TRBD2. The germline CDR1 and CDR2 sequences are SGHAT and FQNNGV. The J segment lost 6 bases and the V segment lost 6 bases, leaving 10 bases of the junction unmatched. The CDR3 covers 15 residues. CDR3 nucleotides: TGTGCCAGCAGTTCTCAACTAGCGGGAGTCTCCGAGCAGTACTTC. Translation: CASSSQLAGVSEQYF.

The chain has TRBV11-1 and TRBJ2-7, with a weak D call TRBD2 (6 bases). Trimming took 0 bases from V and 2 from J, leaving 11 bases between them. Per the germline V gene, CDR1 is SGHAT and CDR2 is FQDESV (reference sequence). The CDR3 spans 15 residues. As DNA, the CDR3 is TGTGCCAGCAGCTTAGCCGGGGGATCCACCTACGAGCAGTACTTC. It yields the protein CASSLAGGSTYEQYF.

This chain connects TRBV3-1 (or the pseudogene TRBV3-2) to TRBJ1-1, with 8 bases that match TRBD1. CDR1 is LGHDT, CDR2 YNNKEL, per germline (reference sequence). The CDR3 spans 14 residues. V trimming: 1 base; J trimming: 4 bases; junction bases outside the gene matches: 2. The CDR3 DNA reads TGTGCCAGCAGCCAAGGGACAGGGCCCACTGAAGCTTTCTTT. Translating gives CASSQGTGPTEAFF.